This entry concerns a single T cell receptor (beta chain). The antigen remains undetermined. Genomic DNA from each subset was divided evenly over several immunoSEQ plates. The method was immunoSEQ multiplex PCR; TCRdb's version includes in-frame clones alone and lacks a portion of them. The sample holds around 690,000 clones, 90% seen once. CD8 memory comprised CD45RO+ plus CCR7-negative CD45RA+ TemRA cells. The sample originates from a study of shared clonotypes between healthy human individuals. In the study overall: Plates per donor: three CD4 naive, three CD4 memory, two CD8 naive, one CD8 memory.

Germline values: CDR1 MNHNS, CDR2 SASEGT. V was shortened by 5 bases and J by 4 bases, with 8 bases between the two germline ends. The CDR3 loop spans 12 amino acids. Regarding the study as a whole: A handful of donors held about 4.6% of naive CD4 clonotypes in common.

The chain couples TRBV6-1 to TRBJ1-2; D not resolved. The sample comprised memory CD8+ T cells from PBMCs. Subset in this sample: CD45RO+ cells pooled with CCR7-negative TemRA cells. The sequence was collected from a man in his late teens or twenties in good health. Some clones in this sample may be carry-over from other donors' samples. CDR3 DNA sequence: TGTGCCAGCAGTCTAGACTTCTATGGCTACACCTTC. Translation gives CASSLDFYGYTF.